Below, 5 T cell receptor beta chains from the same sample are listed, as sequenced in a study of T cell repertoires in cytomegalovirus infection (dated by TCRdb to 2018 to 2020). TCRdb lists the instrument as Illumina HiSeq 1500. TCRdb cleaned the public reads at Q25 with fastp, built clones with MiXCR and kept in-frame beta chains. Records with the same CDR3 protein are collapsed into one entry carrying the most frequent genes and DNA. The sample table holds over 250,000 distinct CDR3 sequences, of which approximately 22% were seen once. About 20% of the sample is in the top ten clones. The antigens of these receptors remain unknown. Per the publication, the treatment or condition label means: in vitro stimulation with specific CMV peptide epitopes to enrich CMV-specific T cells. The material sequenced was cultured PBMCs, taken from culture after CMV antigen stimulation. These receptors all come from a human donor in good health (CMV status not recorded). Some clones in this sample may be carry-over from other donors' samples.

The CDR3 DNA is TGTGCCAGCAGTTACTCAAGCGGGCCTCAAGAGACCCAGTACTTC. It specifies CASSYSSGPQETQYF. The chain links TRBV6-5 to TRBJ2-5, with D tentatively TRBD2 (6 bases). The CDR3 has 15 residues. Germline V gene sequence: CDR1 MNHEY, CDR2 SVGAGI. V was pared by 0 bases and J by 2 bases, with 10 bases between.

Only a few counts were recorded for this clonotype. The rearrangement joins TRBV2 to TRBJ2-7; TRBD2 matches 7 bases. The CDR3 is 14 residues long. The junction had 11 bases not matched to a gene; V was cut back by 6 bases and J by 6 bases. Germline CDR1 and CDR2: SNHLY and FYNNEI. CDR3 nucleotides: TGTGCCAGCAGGGGGAGGGGCTCTTCCCTCGAGCAGTACGTC. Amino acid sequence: CASRGRGSSLEQYV.

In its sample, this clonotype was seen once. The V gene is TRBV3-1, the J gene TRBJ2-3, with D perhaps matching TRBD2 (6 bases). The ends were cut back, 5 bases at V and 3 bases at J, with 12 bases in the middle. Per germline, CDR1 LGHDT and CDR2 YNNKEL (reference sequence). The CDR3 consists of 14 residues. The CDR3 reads CASSARLGTDTQYF. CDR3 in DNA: TGTGCCAGCAGCGCCCGACTAGGGACAGATACGCAGTATTTT.

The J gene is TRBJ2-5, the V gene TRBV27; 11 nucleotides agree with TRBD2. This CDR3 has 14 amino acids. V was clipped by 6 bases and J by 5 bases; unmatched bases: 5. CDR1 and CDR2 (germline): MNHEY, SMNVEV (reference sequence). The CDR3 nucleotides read TGTGCCAGCAGGCCACTAGCGGGAGTCGAGACCCAGTACTTC. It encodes CASRPLAGVETQYF.

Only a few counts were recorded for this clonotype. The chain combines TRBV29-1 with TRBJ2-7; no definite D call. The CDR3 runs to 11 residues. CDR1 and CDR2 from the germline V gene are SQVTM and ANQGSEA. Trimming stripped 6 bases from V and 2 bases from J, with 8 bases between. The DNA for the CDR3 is TGCAGCGTGGGAACGGCCTACGAGCAGTACGTC. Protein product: CSVGTAYEQYV.